This entry lists 22 T cell receptor beta chains sequenced from one sample in a study of spatial heterogeneity in lung cancer. Each CDR3 protein is one row after TCRdb ran MiXCR on the 5' RACE reads. Among around 75,000 distinct CDR3 sequences, 10% to 15% were seen once, and the ten largest hold approximately 7.2%. The time point denotes: sample taken at primary tumor resection. Sequencing of whole RNA from tumor, nontumor lung or frozen PBMC involved no sorting. The starting material was PBMCs, obtained at surgery. The receptors were gathered from a male donor with early-stage non-small cell lung cancer.

This clonotype was seen ten or more times. The chain combines TRBV6-1 with TRBJ1-1; D unclear. CDR1 and CDR2 (germline): MNHNS, SASEGT. Deletions cut 3 bases from V and 3 bases from J, with 8 bases between. The CDR3 is made up of 13 amino acids. The CDR3 protein is CASSELGYTEAFF. In nucleotides, the CDR3 is TGTGCCAGCAGTGAGTTAGGTTACACTGAAGCTTTCTTT.

This clonotype was seen a handful of times. The rearrangement joins TRBV7-9 to TRBJ1-1; possibly TRBD1 for D (6 bases). Between the trimmed V and J ends, which lost 4 bases and 10 bases, there was a span of 13 bases. The CDR3 runs to 12 residues. Per the germline V gene, CDR1 is SEHNR and CDR2 is FQNEAQ (reference sequence). The CDR3 DNA is TGTGCCAGCAGCTGGGACACCCAAGGAGCTTTCTTT. It is translated as CASSWDTQGAFF.

This clonotype was observed a handful of times. The chain links TRBV5-1 to TRBJ1-1, with TRBD1 as a possible D gene (6 bases). Trimming left V 2 bases short and J 5 bases short, with 13 bases between. Per germline, CDR1 SGHRS and CDR2 YFSETQ. The CDR3 sequence is 14 residues long. The CDR3 region has the DNA TGCGCCAGCAGCTTACAGGGAGGAGGAACTGAAGCTTTCTTT. Translated, it gives CASSLQGGGTEAFF.

This sequence joins TRBV5-1 and TRBJ2-3; D is perhaps TRBD2 (6 bases). V dropped 5 bases and J dropped 2 bases, with 12 bases sitting between them. The CDR3 sequence is 14 residues long. The germline V gene has CDR1 SGHRS and CDR2 YFSETQ. The chain's CDR3 is CASSRDSDTDTQYF. In nucleotides, the CDR3 is TGCGCCAGCAGTCGGGACTCCGACACAGATACGCAGTATTTT.

This clonotype has a handful of counts. The chain joins TRBV18 to TRBJ2-1; possibly TRBD1 for D (6 bases). Per the germline V gene, CDR1 is KGHSH and CDR2 is LQKENI. The CDR3 loop spans 14 amino acids. V lost 4 bases to trimming and J lost 6 bases, with 13 bases between them. In nucleotides, the CDR3 is TGTGCCAGCTCACTTCTAGGGGGAGCCAATGAGCAGTTCTTC. It yields the protein CASSLLGGANEQFF.

This clonotype came up many times. The CDR3 sequence: CASSRQGYEQYF. CDR3 sequence (DNA): TGTGCCAGCAGTAGACAGGGCTACGAGCAGTACTTC. This chain connects TRBV6-2 or TRBV6-3 to TRBJ2-7; 7 nucleotides match TRBD1. With 5 bases clipped from V and 3 bases from J, the junction kept 1 base outside the gene matches. This CDR3 contains 12 residues. Germline CDR1 and CDR2: MNHEY and SVGEGT.

There are many counts of this clonotype. The chain has TRBV6-2 or TRBV6-3 and TRBJ1-1; D not certain. The germline V gene has CDR1 MNHEY and CDR2 SVGEGT. The V and J ends lost 4 bases and 3 bases respectively, with 9 bases between them. The CDR3 spans 13 residues. The CDR3 coding sequence is TGTGCCAGCAGTTTGAGCGACTACACTGAAGCTTTCTTT. As protein: CASSLSDYTEAFF.

The rearrangement uses TRBV5-1 and TRBJ2-2; possibly TRBD1 or TRBD2 for D (5 bases each). Between the trimmed V and J ends, which lost 6 bases and 5 bases, there was a span of 17 bases. This CDR3 region has 15 residues. Germline V gives CDR1 SGHRS, CDR2 YFSETQ. The CDR3 spells CASNDRDGPTGELFF. DNA for the CDR3: TGCGCCAGCAACGACCGGGACGGACCGACCGGGGAGCTGTTTTTT.

This chain uses TRBV20-1 with TRBJ2-1, with D unclear. The CDR3 sequence is 15 residues long. Germline lookup yields CDR1 DFQATT and CDR2 SNEGSKA (reference sequence). V was cut by 1 base and J by 0 bases, with 10 bases left in between. CDR3: CSARGAADSYNEQFF. The CDR3 coding sequence is TGCAGTGCTAGAGGGGCTGCGGACTCCTACAATGAGCAGTTCTTC.

The chain uses TRBV2 and TRBJ2-7, with 15 bases identical to TRBD2. The CDR3 length is 18 residues. V lost 3 bases and J lost 0; bases outside the gene matches: 6. Germline V gene data show CDR1 as SNHLY and CDR2 as FYNNEI. CDR3 sequence reads: CASSEGLAGGLPSYEQYF. The CDR3 DNA reads TGTGCCAGCAGTGAGGGACTAGCGGGAGGACTCCCCTCCTACGAGCAGTACTTC.

J is TRBJ1-2 and V is TRBV5-5; D possibly corresponds to TRBD1 (5 bases). In germline, CDR1 is SGHKS, CDR2 YYEKEE (reference sequence). The CDR3 has 18 amino acids. V dropped 6 bases and J dropped 2 bases, with 26 bases sitting between them. CDR3 DNA: TGTGCCAGCACCTCCACCCAACCCGGTCCAGGGTCGAACTATGGCTACACCTTC. Translation: CASTSTQPGPGSNYGYTF.

This clonotype was detected ten times or more. J is TRBJ1-2 and V is TRBV29-1; possibly TRBD1 for D (5 bases). Germline CDR1 reads SQVTM; CDR2 reads ANQGSEA. The CDR3 length is 10 residues. Trimming stripped 5 bases from V and 7 bases from J, with 8 bases between. The CDR3 reads CSVRDGGYTF. DNA for the CDR3: TGCAGCGTTAGGGACGGTGGCTACACCTTC.

The sample holds many counts of this clonotype. CDR3 loop: CASSSDRGQETQYF. The DNA for the CDR3 is TGTGCCAGCAGTTCCGACAGGGGCCAAGAGACCCAGTACTTC. This sequence joins TRBV2 and TRBJ2-5; 8 bases match TRBD1. Losses at the gene ends were 5 bases for V and 1 base for J; bases not matched to a gene: 3. The CDR3 extends over 14 amino acids. The V gene's germline CDR1 is SNHLY and CDR2 FYNNEI.

In this sample, this clonotype turned up many times. The CDR3 DNA reads as TGTGCCAGCTCACCAGGGGACAACTATGGCTACACCTTC. Encoded protein: CASSPGDNYGYTF. The chain recombines TRBV18 with TRBJ1-2, with D possibly being TRBD1 (5 bases). This CDR3 has 13 residues. The ends were cut back, 2 bases at V and 2 bases at J, with 6 bases in the middle. Germline loops: CDR1 KGHSH, CDR2 LQKENI.

This chain uses TRBV5-5 with TRBJ2-3; a weak D match, TRBD1 (5 bases). The germline V gene encodes CDR1 SGHKS and CDR2 YYEKEE (reference sequence). The CDR3 is 12 amino acids. V lost 2 bases to trimming and J lost 4 bases, with 5 bases between them. The CDR3 DNA sequence: TGTGCCAGCAGCTTCAGGGCAGATACGCAGTATTTT. Residues: CASSFRADTQYF.

This clonotype was seen a few times. The J gene is TRBJ2-2, the V gene TRBV18; TRBD1 is a possible D gene (6 bases). Trimming removed 3 bases from V and 0 bases from J, with 11 bases in between. This CDR3 has 16 residues. Per germline, CDR1 KGHSH and CDR2 LQKENI. The CDR3 region has the DNA TGTGCCAGCTCACCGACAGGTGGATCGAACACCGGGGAGCTGTTTTTT. This gives the protein CASSPTGGSNTGELFF. Full variable domain (rest looked up from reference TRBV18 and TRBJ2-2): NAGVMQNPRHLVRRRGQEARLRCSPMKGHSHVYWYRQLPEEGLKFMVYLQKENIIDESGMPKERFSAEFPKEGPSILRIQQVVRGDSAAYFCASSPTGGSNTGELFFGEGSRLTVL.

The chain links TRBV5-1 to TRBJ1-1; D gene unclear. CDR3 length equals 13 residues. The germline CDR1 and CDR2 sequences are SGHRS and YFSETQ. The V end lost 0 bases, the J end lost 1 base, and 4 bases lay between the germline ends. This CDR3 reads CASSLVSNTEAFF. The CDR3 nucleotides read TGCGCCAGCAGCTTGGTGTCGAACACTGAAGCTTTCTTT.

The chain recombines TRBV7-8 with TRBJ1-6; D possibly corresponds to TRBD1 (5 bases). Trimming cost V 1 base and J 9 bases, with 16 bases left between them. The CDR3 runs 16 residues. Germline assignment: CDR1 SGHVS and CDR2 FQNEAQ. CDR3 in amino acids: CASSLGWDRRGSPLHF. The CDR3 DNA reads as TGTGCCAGCAGCTTAGGGTGGGATAGAAGGGGTTCACCCCTCCACTTT.

V and J are TRBV7-2 and TRBJ1-6, with 7 bases that match TRBD1. V lost 7 bases, J lost 14 bases, and 17 bases stayed unmatched. From germline, CDR1 is SGHTA and CDR2 FQGNSA. There are 15 residues in the CDR3. In DNA, the CDR3 is TGTGCCAGCATCTTGGAACCGACAGGGCTGATGGCCCTCCACTTT. Its protein product is CASILEPTGLMALHF.

This chain uses TRBV2 with TRBJ2-3; 11 bases line up with TRBD2. Per germline, CDR1 SNHLY and CDR2 FYNNEI. V lost 7 bases, J lost 0 bases, and 6 bases stayed unmatched. The CDR3 extends over 16 amino acids. CDR3 amino acids: CASIPGLAVSTDTQYF. The DNA for the CDR3 is TGTGCCAGCATTCCGGGACTAGCGGTTAGCACAGATACGCAGTATTTT.

This clonotype was seen more than once but under ten times. In DNA, the CDR3 is TGTGCCTTAGCGACAGGGAGTGTAAACATTCAGTACTTC. This encodes CALATGSVNIQYF. The chain couples TRBV30 to TRBJ2-4; TRBD1 matches at 7 bases. The germline gives CDR1 GTSNPN, CDR2 SVGIG (reference sequence). This CDR3 comprises 13 residues. The V and J ends lost 7 bases and 6 bases, in that order; junction bases with no gene match: 9.

This clonotype was counted a few times. One base away lies a much larger clone, so this may be a sequencing read error. The rearrangement links TRBV4-1 to TRBJ1-2, with TRBD1 as a possible D gene (6 bases). The CDR3 contains 13 residues. Per germline, CDR1 MGHRA and CDR2 YSYEKL. Here the CDR3 DNA reads TGCCCCAGCAGCCAAAACAGGGACTATGGCTACACCTTC. Translation gives CPSSQNRDYGYTF.